The source of this T cell receptor beta chain is a study of T cell responses to AZD1222 COVID-19 vaccine. Study-level findings and limits: Two AZD1222 administrations were followed by greater Spike-specific TCR breadth and depth. Spike was spanned by vaccine-associated CD4 TCRs, with dominance at 160-218 and 743-854. Nearly half of the spike-specific TCRs reportedly recognize variant regions that carry no mutations.

Trimming took 2 bases from V and 6 from J, leaving 16 bases between them. CDR1 and CDR2 (germline): SNHLY, FYNNEI. The CDR3 extends over 15 amino acids. Notes on this clone: Its antigen is not known.

Clones were sequenced by immunoSEQ multiplex PCR, and TCRdb holds only the in-frame ones, with some missing. The data hold 100,000 to 140,000 clones, with 90% to 95% observed a single time. V gene TRBV2 combines with J gene TRBJ1-1, with D maybe TRBD1 (5 bases). This TCR came from an adult in good health. Sequenced material: peripheral blood, taken on day 0 of AZD1222 vaccination. CDR3: CASSETGSIFAEAFF. CDR3 sequence (DNA): TGTGCCAGCAGTGAAACAGGATCGATCTTTGCTGAAGCTTTCTTT.